Below, 30 T cell receptor beta chains from the same sample are listed, as sequenced in a study of CXCR3-negative and CXCR3-positive naive CD8 T cells. Each TRB cDNA library was prepared by 5' RACE (with UMI labels). TCRdb reprocessed the 5' RACE reads; each CDR3 protein has one entry and no DNA is given. With 75,000 to 100,000 distinct CDR3 sequences in the sample, the ten largest clones hold 1.6%. Sequenced material: naive CXCR3- CD8+ T cells from blood. Subset meaning: CD45RO-CCR7+CD27+CD95- naive CD8+ T cells lacking CXCR3 (TNR3-). All receptors come from a human donor in good health. Some clones in this sample may be carry-over from other donors' samples.

The chain uses TRBV7-6 and TRBJ2-7; the TCRdb D gene call, TRBD2, has no DNA to confirm it. The CDR3 totals 18 residues. Looked up from germline, CDR1 is SGHVS and CDR2 is FNYEAQ. CDR3: CASSLVVGSEGYFSEQYF.

The rearrangement links TRBV5-1 to TRBJ1-2. Germline V CDR1 and CDR2: SGHRS, YFSETQ. This CDR3 has 14 residues. The chain's CDR3 is CASREDRGAFGYTF.

The genes are TRBV6-2 or TRBV6-3 and TRBJ2-2; TCRdb gives TRBD2 as the D gene, but with no DNA this cannot be confirmed. The germline V gene has CDR1 MNHEY and CDR2 SVGEGT. This CDR3 has 14 residues. CDR3 loop: CAYSWALNTGELFF.

The chain is built from TRBV11-2 and TRBJ2-7; TCRdb gives TRBD2 as the D gene, but with no DNA this cannot be confirmed. The CDR3 sequence is 15 residues long. Germline V lookup: CDR1 SGHAT, CDR2 FQNNGV. The CDR3 here is CASSYRTSGDYEQYF.

The chain carries TRBV6-4 and TRBJ2-3. Germline-derived CDR1 and CDR2 are MRHNA and SNTAGT. CDR3 size: 14 residues. The CDR3 sequence: CASSGGVSTDTQYF.

This chain's CDR3 is CASSLGYLNTEAFF. J is TRBJ1-1 and V is TRBV7-8. Germline V gene lookup returns CDR1 SGHVS and CDR2 FQNEAQ. This CDR3 region has 14 residues.

J is TRBJ2-2 and V is TRBV12-3 or TRBV12-4. The CDR3 loop spans 13 amino acids. This CDR3 reads CASSFRRTGELFF.

V usage is TRBV28 and J usage is TRBJ1-6; TCRdb designates TRBD1, a call that cannot be tested without DNA. The CDR3 loop spans 13 amino acids. Germline V lookup: CDR1 MDHEN, CDR2 SYDVKM. This chain's CDR3 is CAESGHLRSPLHF.

V is TRBV7-9 and J is TRBJ2-7. The CDR3 totals 13 residues. From germline, CDR1 is SEHNR and CDR2 FQNEAQ (reference sequence). CDR3 sequence: CASSPDPTPEIYF. The variable domain in full, completed from reference TRBV7-9 and TRBJ2-7, reads DTGVSQNPRHKITKRGQNVTFRCDPISEHNRLYWYRQTLGQGPEFLTYFQNEAQLEKSRLLSDRFSAERPKGSFSTLEIQRTEQGDSAMYLCASSPDPTPEIYFGPGTRLTVT.

V gene TRBV12-3 or TRBV12-4 combines with J gene TRBJ2-5; checking the TCRdb D call of TRBD2 is not possible without DNA. This CDR3 has 14 residues. The CDR3 is CASSFGGLQETQYF.

This sequence joins TRBV11-2 and TRBJ2-1; checking the TCRdb D call of TRBD2 is not possible without DNA. CDR1 is SGHAT and CDR2 is FQNNGV in the germline V gene. The CDR3 is 14 residues long. CDR3 region: CASSLLTSGAEQFF.

The gene calls are TRBV6-2 or TRBV6-3 and TRBJ2-3; TCRdb's D call of TRBD2 is untestable without DNA. Germline CDR1 MNHEY, CDR2 SVGEGT. This CDR3 spans 14 amino acids. The chain's CDR3 is CASSTRDSPRAQYF.

The V gene is TRBV6-4, the J gene TRBJ2-3; the TCRdb D gene call, TRBD2, has no DNA to confirm it. The CDR3 runs 15 residues. In germline, CDR1 is MRHNA, CDR2 SNTAGT. CDR3 sequence: CASSPGLAGSHTQYF.

The gene calls are TRBV7-2 and TRBJ1-6; checking the TCRdb D call of TRBD1 is not possible without DNA. The V gene's germline CDR1 is SGHTA and CDR2 FQGNSA. The CDR3 totals 17 residues. CDR3 in amino acids: CASSYHGQGPLKAPLHF.

The J gene is TRBJ2-1, the V gene TRBV7-3; TCRdb names TRBD1, which stays unverified in the absence of DNA. The CDR3 sequence is 13 residues long. Germline V gene lookup returns CDR1 SGHTA and CDR2 FQGTGA. This CDR3 is CASSLGGSNEQFF. Full variable domain (outside the CDR3, taken from reference TRBV7-3 and TRBJ2-1): GAGVSQTPSNKVTEKGKYVELRCDPISGHTALYWYRQSLGQGPEFLIYFQGTGAADDSGLPNDRFFAVRPEGSVSTLKIQRTERGDSAVYLCASSLGGSNEQFFGPGTRLTVL.

The V call is TRBV28, the J call TRBJ1-2; TCRdb outputs TRBD1, but without DNA this stays unchecked. The CDR3 totals 16 residues. Germline CDR1 MDHEN, CDR2 SYDVKM. CDR3 sequence: CASSLYRGRLNYGYTF.

The chain recombines TRBV5-1 with TRBJ2-1. There are 16 residues in the CDR3. Germline loops: CDR1 SGHRS, CDR2 YFSETQ. This chain's CDR3 is CASSLDGSTYYNEQFF.

The CDR3: CSVVTGSFEQYF. The rearrangement joins TRBV29-1 to TRBJ2-7; the TRBD1 assignment by TCRdb is unverifiable without DNA. Germline V gene lookup returns CDR1 SQVTM and CDR2 ANQGSEA. The CDR3 loop spans 12 amino acids.

The chain has TRBV7-9 and TRBJ2-1; TCRdb's assignment of TRBD1 cannot be checked, as there is no DNA. This CDR3 region has 16 residues. In germline, CDR1 is SEHNR, CDR2 FQNEAQ (reference sequence). CDR3 in amino acids: CASSPAIQGGKREQFF.

The CDR3 loop reads CASRLLAGLFDEQFF. The chain employs TRBV28 and TRBJ2-1; the D call from TCRdb, TRBD2, cannot be confirmed without DNA. The CDR3 covers 15 residues. CDR1 and CDR2 from the germline V gene are MDHEN and SYDVKM. Full variable domain (rest looked up from reference TRBV28 and TRBJ2-1): DVKVTQSSRYLVKRTGEKVFLECVQDMDHENMFWYRQDPGLGLRLIYFSYDVKMKEKGDIPEGYSVSREKKERFSLILESASTNQTSMYLCASRLLAGLFDEQFFGPGTRLTVL.

The rearrangement uses TRBV4-3 and TRBJ2-7; TCRdb's D gene call, TRBD1, goes unchecked for lack of DNA. Germline CDR1 LGHNA, CDR2 YSLEER. The CDR3 consists of 16 residues. The CDR3 protein is CASSQDLIGTSYEQYF.

The J gene is TRBJ2-7, the V gene TRBV10-3. This CDR3 spans 15 amino acids. Germline V gene lookup returns CDR1 ENHRY and CDR2 SYGVKD. CDR3 region: CAISESASANYEQYF.

The chain uses TRBV12-3 or TRBV12-4 and TRBJ2-2; TCRdb designates TRBD1, a call that cannot be tested without DNA. The CDR3 contains 12 residues. Here the CDR3 reads CASDSDTGELFF.

The rearrangement uses TRBV12-3 or TRBV12-4 and TRBJ1-1; TCRdb picks TRBD1, but there is no DNA to check that call. This CDR3 comprises 18 residues. The CDR3 protein is CASSLDIIGTGRSGEAFF.

V and J are TRBV28 and TRBJ2-1. The CDR3 runs to 16 residues. Germline V gene sequence: CDR1 MDHEN, CDR2 SYDVKM. This CDR3 is CASSSGGPDPHNEQFF.

The rearrangement joins TRBV29-1 to TRBJ2-1; TCRdb selects TRBD2, and the lack of DNA leaves this call unchecked. CDR1 is SQVTM and CDR2 is ANQGSEA in the germline V gene. The CDR3 runs to 18 residues. The chain's CDR3 is CSVEDLMASYGNMDEQFF.

The chain combines TRBV29-1 with TRBJ2-5; TCRdb indicates TRBD1, and absent DNA this call remains unverified. Germline-derived CDR1 and CDR2 are SQVTM and ANQGSEA. CDR3 length equals 11 residues. CDR3 amino acids: CSVGTAETQYF.

This sequence joins TRBV6-1 and TRBJ1-5; TCRdb indicates TRBD1, and absent DNA this call remains unverified. CDR1 MNHNS and CDR2 SASEGT come from the germline V gene. CDR3 length equals 14 residues. CDR3 amino acids: CASSTDRGYQPQHF.

The chain links TRBV3-1 to TRBJ2-2; the TCRdb D gene call, TRBD2, has no DNA to confirm it. The CDR3 has 19 residues. Germline values: CDR1 LGHDT, CDR2 YNNKEL (reference sequence). CDR3 loop: CASSQRGFRDFWNTGELFF.

This chain joins TRBV2 and TRBJ2-7; as DNA is missing, the TRBD1 call by TCRdb cannot be tested. Germline assignment: CDR1 SNHLY and CDR2 FYNNEI. CDR3 length: 14 residues. The CDR3 loop is CASSRWDNPHEQYF. Full variable domain (missing parts from reference TRBV2 and TRBJ2-7): EPEVTQTPSHQVTQMGQEVILRCVPISNHLYFYWYRQILGQKVEFLVSFYNNEISEKSEIFDDQFSVERPDGSNFTLKIRSTKLEDSAMYFCASSRWDNPHEQYFGPGTRLTVT.